This TCR beta chain was observed in a study of blood T cell repertoires in COVID-19. For the study at large: The analysed material was cDNA or gDNA that came from T cells, B-cell-depleted T cells, or PBMCs.

Authors' analysis steps: Counts of nucleated cells, estimated from reference gene primer amplification, were obtained. The assay was immunoSEQ multiplex PCR, and TCRdb's table has in-frame clones only and misses some. V and J calls plus clone size are reproduced from that table; the DNA served to infer D and trimming. The repertoire includes some 180,000 clones, less than 85% of them detected once, and roughly 6.8% sits in the top ten. This clone occurred once. CDR1 is KGHDR, CDR2 SFDVKD, per germline. Trimming removed 4 bases at V and 1 base at J, with 8 bases between. The CDR3 extends over 14 amino acids.

Material: peripheral blood. The receptor comes from a human donor in a cohort sampled during active COVID-19. The chain employs TRBV24-1 and TRBJ2-3, with D possibly matching TRBD1 (5 bases). The CDR3 is CATSDPRGTDTQYF. The CDR3 region has the DNA TGTGCCACCAGTGACCCCAGGGGCACAGATACGCAGTATTTT.